This is a list of T cell receptor beta chains from one sample in a study of CD8 T cells in ankylosing spondylitis. TCRdb processed the 5' RACE reads anew with MiXCR; each CDR3 protein has one entry. The profile covers roughly 370,000 distinct CDR3 sequences, with about 20% appearing a single time and about a sixth taken by the ten largest. The sequencing input was blood, either unsorted or a sorted T cell fraction (not recorded which). Every receptor here comes from a male donor with ankylosing spondylitis. Both conserved end residues are part of each CDR3.

j_call: TRBJ2-7; v_call: TRBV27; cdr3_aa: CASSLSIWGEQYF
j_call: TRBJ2-1; v_call: TRBV15; cdr3_aa: CATSRAGSGGQQFF
j_call: TRBJ1-5; v_call: TRBV18; cdr3_aa: CASTMREGSNQPQHF
j_call: TRBJ1-2; v_call: TRBV6-1; cdr3_aa: CASRDSAGYGYTF
j_call: TRBJ1-6; v_call: TRBV5-1; cdr3_aa: CASSLGQGRQPLGSPLHF
j_call: TRBJ2-1; v_call: TRBV10-3; cdr3_aa: CAIKGSTYNEQFF
j_call: TRBJ1-2; v_call: TRBV29-1; cdr3_aa: CSVDMGQRRGYTF
j_call: TRBJ2-7; v_call: TRBV5-1; cdr3_aa: CASSGLDWGYGSEQYF
j_call: TRBJ1-5; v_call: TRBV5-1; cdr3_aa: CASSLGQWGNQPQHF
j_call: TRBJ2-1; v_call: TRBV3-1; cdr3_aa: CASSLVRDREEQFF
j_call: TRBJ2-5; v_call: TRBV20-1; cdr3_aa: CSARLPSSRREGGETQYF
j_call: TRBJ2-1; v_call: TRBV11-2; cdr3_aa: CASSFRRQGNEQFF
j_call: TRBJ2-2; v_call: TRBV4-1; cdr3_aa: CASSQVHRPNTGELFF
j_call: TRBJ2-1; v_call: TRBV11-2; cdr3_aa: CASSQTSSDEQFF
j_call: TRBJ2-3; v_call: TRBV12-3/TRBV12-4; cdr3_aa: CASTTSLADTQYF
j_call: TRBJ1-2; v_call: TRBV27; cdr3_aa: CASSLMEGPNYGYTF
j_call: TRBJ2-7; v_call: TRBV4-1; cdr3_aa: CASSQEGQGRPLSYEQYF
j_call: TRBJ2-5; v_call: TRBV11-2; cdr3_aa: CASSLGSGTSGETQYF
j_call: TRBJ2-6; v_call: TRBV5-1; cdr3_aa: CASSLEQGANVLTF
j_call: TRBJ2-4; v_call: TRBV6-1; cdr3_aa: CASSRTDLAKNIQYF
j_call: TRBJ2-5; v_call: TRBV29-1; cdr3_aa: CSVEWGIETQYF
j_call: TRBJ1-2; v_call: TRBV5-1; cdr3_aa: CASSLGQAYYGYTF
j_call: TRBJ2-1; v_call: TRBV18; cdr3_aa: CASSPQSRSRDEQFF